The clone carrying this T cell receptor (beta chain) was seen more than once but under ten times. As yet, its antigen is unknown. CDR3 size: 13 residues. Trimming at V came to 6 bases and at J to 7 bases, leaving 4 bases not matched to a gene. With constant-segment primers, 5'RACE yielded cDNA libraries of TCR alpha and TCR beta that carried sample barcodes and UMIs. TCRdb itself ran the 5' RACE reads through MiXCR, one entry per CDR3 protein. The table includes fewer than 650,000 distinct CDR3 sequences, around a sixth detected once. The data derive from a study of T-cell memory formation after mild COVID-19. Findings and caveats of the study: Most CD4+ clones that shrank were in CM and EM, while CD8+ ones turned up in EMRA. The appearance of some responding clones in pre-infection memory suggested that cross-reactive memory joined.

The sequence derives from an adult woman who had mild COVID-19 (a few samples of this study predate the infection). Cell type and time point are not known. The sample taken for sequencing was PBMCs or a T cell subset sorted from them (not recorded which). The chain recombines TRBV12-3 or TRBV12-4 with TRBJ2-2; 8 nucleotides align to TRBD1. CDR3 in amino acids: CASSWTGIGELFF. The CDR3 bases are TGTGCCAGCAGCTGGACAGGGATCGGGGAGCTGTTTTTT.